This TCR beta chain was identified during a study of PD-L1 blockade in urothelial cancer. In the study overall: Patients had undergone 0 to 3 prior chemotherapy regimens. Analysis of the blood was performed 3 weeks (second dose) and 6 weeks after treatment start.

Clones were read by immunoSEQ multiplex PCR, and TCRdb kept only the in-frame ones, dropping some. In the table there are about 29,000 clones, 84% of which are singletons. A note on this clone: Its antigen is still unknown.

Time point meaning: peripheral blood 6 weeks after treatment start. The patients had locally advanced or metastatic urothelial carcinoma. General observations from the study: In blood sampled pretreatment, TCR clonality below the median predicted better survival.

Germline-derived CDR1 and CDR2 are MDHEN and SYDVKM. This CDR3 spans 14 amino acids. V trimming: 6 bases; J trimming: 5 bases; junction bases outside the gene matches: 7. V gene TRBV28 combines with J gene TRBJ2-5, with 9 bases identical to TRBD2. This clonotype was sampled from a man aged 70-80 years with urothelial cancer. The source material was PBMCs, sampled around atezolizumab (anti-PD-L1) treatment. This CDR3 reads CASSSLAGIETQYF. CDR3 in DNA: TGTGCCAGCAGCTCCCTAGCGGGAATTGAGACCCAGTACTTC.